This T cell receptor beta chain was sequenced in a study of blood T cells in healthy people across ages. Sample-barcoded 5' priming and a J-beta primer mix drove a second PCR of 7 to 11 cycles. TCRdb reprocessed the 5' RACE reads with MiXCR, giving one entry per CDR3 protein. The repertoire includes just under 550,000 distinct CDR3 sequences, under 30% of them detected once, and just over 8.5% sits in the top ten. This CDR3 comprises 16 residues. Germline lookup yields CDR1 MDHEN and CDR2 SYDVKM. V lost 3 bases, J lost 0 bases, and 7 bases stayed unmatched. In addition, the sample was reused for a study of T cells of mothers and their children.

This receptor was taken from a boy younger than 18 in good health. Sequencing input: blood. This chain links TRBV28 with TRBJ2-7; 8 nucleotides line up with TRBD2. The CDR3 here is CASSFELAEPSYEQYF. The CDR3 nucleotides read TGTGCCAGCAGTTTCGAACTAGCGGAACCCTCCTACGAGCAGTACTTC. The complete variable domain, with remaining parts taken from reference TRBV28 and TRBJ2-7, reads DVKVTQSSRYLVKRTGEKVFLECVQDMDHENMFWYRQDPGLGLRLIYFSYDVKMKEKGDIPEGYSVSREKKERFSLILESASTNQTSMYLCASSFELAEPSYEQYFGPGTRLTVT.